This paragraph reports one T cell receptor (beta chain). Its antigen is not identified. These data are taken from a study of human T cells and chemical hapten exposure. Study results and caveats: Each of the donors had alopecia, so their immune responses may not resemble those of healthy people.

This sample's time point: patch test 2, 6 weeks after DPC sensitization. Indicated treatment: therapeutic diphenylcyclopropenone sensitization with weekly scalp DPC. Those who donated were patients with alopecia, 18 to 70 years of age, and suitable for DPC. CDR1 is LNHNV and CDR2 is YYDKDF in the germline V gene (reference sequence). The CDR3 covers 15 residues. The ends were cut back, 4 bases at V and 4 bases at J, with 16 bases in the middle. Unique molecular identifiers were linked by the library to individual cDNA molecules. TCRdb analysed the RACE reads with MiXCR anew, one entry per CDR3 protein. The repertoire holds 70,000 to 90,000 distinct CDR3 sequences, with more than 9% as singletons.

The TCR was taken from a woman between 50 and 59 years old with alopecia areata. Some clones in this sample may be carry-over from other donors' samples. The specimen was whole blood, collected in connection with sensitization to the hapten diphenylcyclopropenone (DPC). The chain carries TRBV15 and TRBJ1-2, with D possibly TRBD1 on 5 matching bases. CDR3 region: CATSNVQGLIYGYTF. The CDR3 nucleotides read TGTGCCACCAGCAATGTGCAGGGTCTCATCTATGGCTACACCTTC.